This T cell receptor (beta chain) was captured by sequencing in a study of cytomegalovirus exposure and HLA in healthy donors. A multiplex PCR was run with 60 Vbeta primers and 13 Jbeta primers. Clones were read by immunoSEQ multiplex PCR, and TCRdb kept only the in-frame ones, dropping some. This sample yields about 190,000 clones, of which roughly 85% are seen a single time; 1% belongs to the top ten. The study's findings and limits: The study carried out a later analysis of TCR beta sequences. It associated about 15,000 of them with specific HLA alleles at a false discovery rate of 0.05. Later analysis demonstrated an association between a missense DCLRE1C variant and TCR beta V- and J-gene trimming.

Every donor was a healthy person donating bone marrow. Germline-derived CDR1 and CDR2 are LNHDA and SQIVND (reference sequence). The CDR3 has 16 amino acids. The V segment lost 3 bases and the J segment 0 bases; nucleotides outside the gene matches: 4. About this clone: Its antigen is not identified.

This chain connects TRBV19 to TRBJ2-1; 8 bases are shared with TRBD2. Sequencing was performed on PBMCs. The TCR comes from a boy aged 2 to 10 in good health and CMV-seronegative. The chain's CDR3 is CASSITSGSSYNEQFF. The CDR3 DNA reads TGTGCCAGTAGTATTACTAGCGGTAGCTCCTACAATGAGCAGTTCTTC.